This passage covers 14 T cell receptor beta chains from one sample sequenced in a study of blood T cell repertoires in COVID-19. Profiling relied on immunoSEQ multiplex PCR, and the TCRdb table lists in-frame clones only, not all of them. Here the sample spans roughly 500,000 clones, approximately 92% being singletons. Sequencing used peripheral blood. The receptors derive from a man younger than 35 with COVID-19, enrolled during active disease.

A word on this clone: A junction end diverges from the germline sequence, so it may reflect a read error. The chain uses TRBV7-7 and TRBJ2-5; D perhaps matches TRBD2 (7 bases). CDR3 length: 16 residues. Germline CDR1 reads SSHAT; CDR2 reads FNYEAQ (reference sequence). For the CDR3, the DNA is TGTGCTAGCAGCTTTAGGTCTGGGGGGGCCGGTGAGACCCAGTACTTC. Its translation: CASSFRSGGAGETQYF.

A single count supports this clone. In nucleotides, the CDR3 is TGTGCCAGCAGCTCCACCGGGGGCTACGAGCAGTACTTC. Amino acid sequence: CASSSTGGYEQYF. The V call is TRBV7-9, the J call TRBJ2-7, with D tentatively TRBD2 (6 bases). In germline, CDR1 is SEHNR, CDR2 FQNEAQ (reference sequence). V was clipped by 4 bases and J by 3 bases, with 10 bases between them. The CDR3 covers 13 residues.

The genes are TRBV6-5 and TRBJ1-3; D might be TRBD1 (6 bases). The V gene's germline CDR1 is MNHEY and CDR2 SVGAGI. The CDR3 contains 14 residues. V lost 2 bases, J lost 1 base, and 6 bases lay in between. The CDR3 DNA reads TGTGCCAGCAGTTACGACAGGTCTGGAAACACCATATATTTT. Residues: CASSYDRSGNTIYF.

The chain uses TRBV11-2 and TRBJ2-3, with D possibly matching TRBD1 (6 bases). This CDR3 is 16 amino acids long. The germline V and J ends were trimmed by 5 bases and 6 bases, with 21 bases remaining between them. CDR1 is SGHAT and CDR2 is FQNNGV in the germline V gene. The CDR3 DNA sequence: TGTGCCAGCAGCCAAGTGTTAAGGACAGATAAGGATACGCAGTATTTT. Encoded protein: CASSQVLRTDKDTQYF.

The chain combines TRBV4-2 with TRBJ1-3, with 7 nucleotides matching TRBD1. CDR3 length equals 14 residues. With V trimmed by 5 bases and J by 2 bases, 3 bases remained unmatched. Germline V lookup: CDR1 LGHNA, CDR2 YNFKEQ. As DNA, the CDR3 is TGTGCCAGCAGCTACGGGACAGCTGGAAACACCATATATTTT. This translates into CASSYGTAGNTIYF.

This clone was seen once. Sequence at one end of the junction differs from germline and may be a read error. V gene TRBV20-1 combines with J gene TRBJ2-1, with 11 bases lining up with TRBD2. Germline CDR1 is DFQATT and CDR2 is SNEGSKA (reference sequence). The CDR3 totals 11 residues. The chain's CDR3 is CSARSTSGVLF. As DNA, the CDR3 is TGCAGTGCTAGGTCGACTAGCGGGGTGCTCTTC.

As to this clone: At the DNA level, this CDR3 is encoded by other sequences in the same sample as well. The chain links TRBV6-5 to TRBJ1-2; TRBD1 matches at 9 bases. The germline gives CDR1 MNHEY, CDR2 SVGAGI. The CDR3 is 14 amino acids. V trimming: 6 bases; J trimming: 4 bases; junction bases outside the gene matches: 6. In nucleotides, the CDR3 is TGTGCCAGCAGGTTGGGACAGGGAATCTATGGCTACACCTTC. Translation: CASRLGQGIYGYTF.

The chain couples TRBV14 to TRBJ1-5; no clear D. Trimming pared 2 bases from V and 0 bases from J, leaving 14 bases between. The CDR3 has 17 amino acids. Germline CDR1 reads SGHDN; CDR2 reads FVKESK. CDR3 nucleotides: TGTGCCAGCAGCCAAAGAAACGGTGAAAATAGCAATCAGCCCCAGCATTTT. This encodes CASSQRNGENSNQPQHF.

This CDR3 is CASSGSGGRPNEQFF. The CDR3 DNA reads TGTGCCAGCAGCGGAAGCGGGGGGAGACCCAATGAGCAGTTCTTC. The V gene is TRBV9, the J gene TRBJ2-1, with 9 nucleotides matching TRBD2. V was clipped by 3 bases and J by 6 bases; unmatched bases: 7. The CDR3 runs 15 residues. The germline CDR1 and CDR2 sequences are SGDLS and YYNGEE.

A single count supports this clone. V and J are TRBV5-8 and TRBJ2-7, with 7 bases that match TRBD2. The germline V gene has CDR1 SGHTS and CDR2 YDEGEE. This CDR3 region has 15 residues. After removal of 3 bases from V and 0 bases from J, the junction contained 6 bases not matched to a gene. CDR3 region: CASSSRLAASYEQYF. CDR3 DNA sequence: TGTGCCAGCAGCTCCAGACTAGCAGCCTCCTACGAGCAGTACTTC.

V and J are TRBV27 and TRBJ1-6; 9 bases are shared with TRBD1. Germline-derived CDR1 and CDR2 are MNHEY and SMNVEV (reference sequence). The V segment lost 8 bases and the J segment 9 bases; nucleotides outside the gene matches: 8. The CDR3 is 14 amino acids. For the CDR3, the DNA is TGTGCCAGCGCATTGGACAGGGGTCTTTCACCCCTCCACTTT. Protein product: CASALDRGLSPLHF.

This clone was recorded a few times. This chain links TRBV19 with TRBJ1-5, with 8 positions matching TRBD1. V trimming: 9 bases; J trimming: 5 bases; junction bases outside the gene matches: 6. The length of the CDR3 is 13 residues. Germline lookup yields CDR1 LNHDA and CDR2 SQIVND (reference sequence). CDR3 sequence (DNA): TGTGCCAGCGGACAGGGCCCATATCAGCCCCAGCATTTT. Translating it yields CASGQGPYQPQHF.

The genes are TRBV20-1 and TRBJ1-1; the D gene is possibly TRBD1 (6 bases). The germline V and J ends were trimmed by 3 bases and 11 bases, with 10 bases remaining between them. The CDR3 covers 10 residues. Germline-derived CDR1 and CDR2 are DFQATT and SNEGSKA (reference sequence). The DNA of the CDR3 is TGCAGTGCTAGTGGGACATATGCTTTCTTT. It is translated as CSASGTYAFF.

This clone was observed a single time. The rearrangement joins TRBV6-5 to TRBJ2-5; 12 bases are a match to TRBD1. V shed 7 bases, J shed 4 bases, and the junction held 4 bases outside the gene matches. CDR1 is MNHEY, CDR2 SVGAGI, per germline. This CDR3 is built from 14 residues. The CDR3 protein is CASNRDRGRETQYF. The CDR3 bases are TGTGCCAGCAACCGGGACAGGGGGCGAGAGACCCAGTACTTC.